These 19 T cell receptor beta chains originate from one sample sequenced in a study of CD8 T cells in ankylosing spondylitis. Study outcomes and limitations: Characteristic of ankylosing spondylitis blood, it appeared, was a TCR beta motif comprising 7 to 9 highly homologous variants.

No antigens are known for them. TCRdb recomputed calls from the 5' RACE reads with MiXCR, one row per CDR3 protein. This sample has 700,000 to 850,000 distinct CDR3 sequences, with over 9.5% found just once. The sample consisted of blood, either unsorted or a sorted T cell fraction (not recorded which). The receptors stem from a male donor with ankylosing spondylitis.

V is TRBV20-1 and J is TRBJ1-5; no clear D. The CDR3 loop spans 16 amino acids. Trimming pared 4 bases from V and 4 bases from J, leaving 20 bases between. Germline lookup yields CDR1 DFQATT and CDR2 SNEGSKA (reference sequence). This CDR3 is CSAMVHEEFFNQPQHF. The DNA of the CDR3 is TGCAGTGCTATGGTCCACGAGGAGTTCTTTAATCAGCCCCAGCATTTT.

Note on this clonotype: The germline gene is not matched at one end of the junction; a read error may be the cause. This sequence joins TRBV2 and TRBJ2-1; the D gene is possibly TRBD2 (5 bases). CDR3 length: 14 amino acids. CDR1 is SNHLY, CDR2 FYNNEI, per germline. The chain's CDR3 is CASRERETYNEQFF. CDR3 sequence (DNA): TGTGCCAGCCGTGAAAGGGAGACATACAATGAGCAGTTCTTC.

In its sample, this clonotype was seen many times. This chain uses TRBV20-1 with TRBJ2-5; D not resolved. The germline gives CDR1 DFQATT, CDR2 SNEGSKA (reference sequence). The CDR3 contains 13 residues. The V end lost 4 bases, the J end lost 5 bases, and 14 bases lay between the germline ends. The CDR3 DNA reads TGCAGTGCTAACCGTGGGCTAGGGGAGACCCAGTACTTC. Residues: CSANRGLGETQYF.

This clonotype turned up a few times. This CDR3 is CSATRTESGTQYF. CDR3 DNA sequence: TGCAGTGCTACCCGGACTGAAAGCGGTACGCAGTATTTT. The chain uses TRBV20-1 and TRBJ2-3; TRBD2 might be the D (5 bases). The CDR3 extends over 13 amino acids. Germline-derived CDR1 and CDR2 are DFQATT and SNEGSKA (reference sequence). The V gene lost 4 bases and the J gene lost 8 bases, with 16 bases spanning the gap.

The chain has TRBV19 and TRBJ1-2; D not certain. Trimming removed 3 bases at V and 1 base at J, with 12 bases between. The germline gives CDR1 LNHDA, CDR2 SQIVND (reference sequence). The CDR3 extends over 15 amino acids. This chain's CDR3 is CASSIGRNDNYGYTF. The DNA for the CDR3 is TGTGCCAGTAGTATCGGGAGGAACGATAACTATGGCTACACCTTC.

In regard to this clonotype: Just one base apart from a much larger clone, this may be a read error. This chain joins TRBV20-1 and TRBJ2-1; unclear D gene. The CDR3 is made up of 10 amino acids. Germline CDR1 reads DFQATT; CDR2 reads SNEGSKA (reference sequence). Trimming removed 5 bases from V and 7 bases from J, with 6 bases in between. The CDR3 sequence is CSAEGNEQFF. The CDR3 region has the DNA TGCAGTGCTGAAGGGAATGAGCAGTTCTTC.

The chain joins TRBV7-9 to TRBJ2-7, with TRBD2 as a possible D gene (6 bases). The V and J ends lost 5 bases and 0 bases respectively, with 14 bases between them. The CDR3 loop spans 15 amino acids. The germline V gene has CDR1 SEHNR and CDR2 FQNEAQ (reference sequence). In DNA, the CDR3 is TGTGCCAGCAGCCCCATGGGCGGGACCTCCTACGAGCAGTACTTC. Translating it yields CASSPMGGTSYEQYF.

This clonotype has at least ten counts. CDR3 nucleotides: TGTGCCAGCAGAGGGGGGCAAGAGACCCAGTACTTC. This codes for CASRGGQETQYF. This chain joins TRBV28 and TRBJ2-5; D tentatively reads TRBD1 or TRBD2 (6 bases each). The CDR3 runs to 12 residues. Germline V CDR1 and CDR2: MDHEN, SYDVKM. Trimming removed 6 bases at V and 2 bases at J, with 7 bases between.

This clonotype was seen a handful of times. The rearrangement uses TRBV5-1 and TRBJ2-5, with 12 nucleotides matching TRBD2. Germline values: CDR1 SGHRS, CDR2 YFSETQ. V lost 4 bases, J lost 5 bases, and 9 bases stayed unmatched. The CDR3 totals 16 residues. The CDR3: CASSPRTSGTWETQYF. CDR3 bases: TGCGCCAGCAGCCCCCGGACTAGCGGGACCTGGGAGACCCAGTACTTC.

This clonotype was observed many times. V and J are TRBV27 and TRBJ2-1, with D possibly matching TRBD1 (6 bases). CDR3 length equals 16 residues. Germline CDR1 reads MNHEY; CDR2 reads SMNVEV (reference sequence). The germline V and J ends were trimmed by 6 bases and 6 bases, with 21 bases remaining between them. The CDR3, as DNA: TGTGCCAGCAGCGGACTTAGGGGGAGCAATTCCAATGAGCAGTTCTTC. Protein product: CASSGLRGSNSNEQFF.

This chain connects TRBV29-1 to TRBJ2-7; 11 nucleotides match TRBD2. The V gene end was trimmed by 4 bases and the J gene end by 2 bases; junction bases not matched to a gene: 7. The CDR3 has 15 amino acids. Looked up from germline, CDR1 is SQVTM and CDR2 is ANQGSEA. The CDR3 nucleotides are TGCAGCGTTGCGCCTAGACTAGCGGGGACCTACGAGCAGTACTTC. It translates to CSVAPRLAGTYEQYF.

This clonotype was picked up a small number of times. The V call is TRBV20-1, the J call TRBJ2-2; D unclear. The CDR3 is made up of 14 amino acids. V dropped 2 bases and J dropped 4 bases, with 11 bases sitting between them. Germline values: CDR1 DFQATT, CDR2 SNEGSKA (reference sequence). CDR3 sequence (DNA): TGCAGTGCTAGACAAGTTTTGGGCACCGGGGAGCTGTTTTTT. Amino acid sequence: CSARQVLGTGELFF.

This clonotype was seen many times. The V gene is TRBV6-2 or TRBV6-3, the J gene TRBJ2-1; D ambiguous. CDR1 is MNHEY and CDR2 is SVGEGT in the germline V gene. Trimming removed 2 bases from V and 6 bases from J, with 5 bases in between. The CDR3 totals 12 residues. The CDR3 region has the DNA TGTGCCAGCAGTTACGGTAGCAATGAGCAGTTCTTC. It translates to CASSYGSNEQFF.

This clonotype occurred many times. The genes are TRBV7-2 and TRBJ2-2; D uncertain. The CDR3 is made up of 12 amino acids. V was pared by 4 bases and J by 6 bases, with 6 bases between. The germline CDR1 and CDR2 sequences are SGHTA and FQGNSA. CDR3 sequence reads: CASSSLSGELFF. The CDR3 region has the DNA TGTGCCAGCAGCTCCCTTTCCGGGGAGCTGTTTTTT.

This chain connects TRBV4-3 to TRBJ2-7, with D unclear. The CDR3 is made up of 13 amino acids. CDR1 is LGHNA, CDR2 YSLEER, per germline. The V and J ends lost 4 bases and 6 bases respectively, with 13 bases between them. The CDR3 bases are TGCGCCAGCAGCCCCGTACACGTGGGCGAGCAGTACTTC. Its protein is CASSPVHVGEQYF.

The CDR3 DNA is TGCGCCAGCAACGGACAGGGATGGGACACCGGGGAGCTGTTTTTT. Protein sequence: CASNGQGWDTGELFF. The V call is TRBV5-1, the J call TRBJ2-2, with TRBD1 matching over 8 bases. CDR3 length: 15 amino acids. The germline CDR1 and CDR2 sequences are SGHRS and YFSETQ. The V and J ends lost 6 bases and 3 bases, in that order; junction bases with no gene match: 7.

This clonotype appeared a few times. The chain links TRBV20-1 to TRBJ1-5, with D tentatively TRBD1 (6 bases). The CDR3 consists of 13 residues. The V and J ends lost 5 bases and 5 bases respectively, with 13 bases between them. Germline CDR1 and CDR2: DFQATT and SNEGSKA (reference sequence). CDR3 amino acids: CSAGTSRDQPQHF. In nucleotides, the CDR3 is TGCAGTGCTGGGACATCTAGAGATCAGCCCCAGCATTTT.

A few counts support this clonotype. This chain uses TRBV25-1 with TRBJ1-1; D is uncertain. V was cut by 2 bases and J by 1 base, with 2 bases left in between. The CDR3 is 12 residues long. Germline-derived CDR1 and CDR2 are MGHDK and SYGVNS. The CDR3 DNA follows: TGTGCCAGCAGTGAACCGAACACTGAAGCTTTCTTT. This encodes CASSEPNTEAFF.

This clonotype was counted ten times or more. The rearrangement joins TRBV7-2 to TRBJ2-3, with D perhaps TRBD1 (6 bases). The V gene's germline CDR1 is SGHTA and CDR2 FQGNSA. This CDR3 spans 13 amino acids. V was clipped by 5 bases and J by 5 bases, with 11 bases between them. CDR3 DNA sequence: TGTGCCAGCAGCCCATTAGGGGGAGATACGCAGTATTTT. It translates to CASSPLGGDTQYF.